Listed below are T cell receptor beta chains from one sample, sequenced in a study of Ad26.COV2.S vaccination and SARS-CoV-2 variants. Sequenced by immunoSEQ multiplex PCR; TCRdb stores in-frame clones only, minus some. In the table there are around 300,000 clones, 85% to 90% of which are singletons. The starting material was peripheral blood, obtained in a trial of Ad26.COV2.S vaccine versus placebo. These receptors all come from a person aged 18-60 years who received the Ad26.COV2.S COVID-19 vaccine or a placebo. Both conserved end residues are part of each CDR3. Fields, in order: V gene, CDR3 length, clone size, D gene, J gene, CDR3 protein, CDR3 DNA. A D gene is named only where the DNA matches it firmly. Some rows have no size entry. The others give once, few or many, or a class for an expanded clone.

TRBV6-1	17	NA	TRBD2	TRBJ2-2	CASSELAGGLNTGELFF	TGTGCCAGCAGTGAACTAGCGGGGGGGCTAAACACCGGGGAGCTGTTTTTT
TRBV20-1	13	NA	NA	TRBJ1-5	CSASSGINQPQHF	TGCAGTGCTAGTTCCGGGATCAATCAGCCCCAGCATTTT
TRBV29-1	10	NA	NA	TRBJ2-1	CSASHNEQFF	TGCAGCGCCTCACACAATGAGCAGTTCTTC
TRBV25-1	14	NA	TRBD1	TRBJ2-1	CASSLTGGHNEQFF	TGTGCCAGCAGTCTGACAGGGGGGCACAATGAGCAGTTCTTC
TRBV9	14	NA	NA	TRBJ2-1	CASSVGSSYNEQFF	TGTGCCAGCAGCGTCGGTAGCAGTTACAATGAGCAGTTCTTC
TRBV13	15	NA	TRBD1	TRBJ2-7	CASSLGGQGAREQYF	TGTGCCAGCAGCTTAGGGGGACAGGGGGCCCGAGAGCAGTACTTC
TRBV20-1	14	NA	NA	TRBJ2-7	CSASSQGFSYEQYF	TGCAGTGCTAGTAGTCAGGGTTTTTCCTACGAGCAGTACTTC
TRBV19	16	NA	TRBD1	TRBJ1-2	CASSSYPGQGAYGYTF	TGTGCCAGTAGTTCCTACCCGGGACAGGGGGCGTATGGCTACACCTTC
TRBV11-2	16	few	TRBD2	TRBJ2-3	CASSPPRLARADTQYF	TGTGCCAGCAGCCCGCCGAGACTAGCGAGGGCAGATACGCAGTATTTT
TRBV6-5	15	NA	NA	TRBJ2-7	CASSPLTSGDYEQYF	TGTGCCAGCAGTCCCTTGACATCGGGTGACTACGAGCAGTACTTC
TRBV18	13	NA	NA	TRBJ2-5	CASSPSRQETQYF	TGTGCCAGCTCACCGTCTCGGCAAGAGACCCAGTACTTC
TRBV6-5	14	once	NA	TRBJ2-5	CASSSQEYQETQYF	TGTGCCAGCAGTAGTCAGGAGTACCAAGAGACCCAGTACTTC
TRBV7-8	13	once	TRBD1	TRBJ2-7	CASSRTGGYEQYF	TGTGCCAGCAGCCGGACAGGGGGGTACGAGCAGTACTTC
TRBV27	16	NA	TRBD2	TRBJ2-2	CASSLVGGAATGELFF	TGTGCCAGCAGTTTGGTCGGGGGGGCGGCCACCGGGGAGCTGTTTTTT
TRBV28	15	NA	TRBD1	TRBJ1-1	CASSSTGQGNTEAFF	TGTGCCAGCAGTTCAACAGGACAGGGGAACACTGAAGCTTTCTTT
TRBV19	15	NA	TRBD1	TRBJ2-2	CASSRSGTGGWELFF	TGTGCCAGTAGTCGATCCGGGACAGGGGGCTGGGAGCTGTTTTTT
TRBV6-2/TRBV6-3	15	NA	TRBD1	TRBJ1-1	CASSYGRTGETEAFF	TGTGCCAGCAGTTACGGACGGACAGGGGAGACTGAAGCTTTCTTT
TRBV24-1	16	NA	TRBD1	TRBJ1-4	CATSDSGDSSLEKLFF	TGTGCCACCAGTGATAGTGGGGACAGCTCTCTTGAAAAACTGTTTTTT
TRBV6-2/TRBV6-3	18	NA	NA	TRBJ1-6	CASSYPGQGPRRGSPLHF	TGTGCCAGCAGTTATCCTGGGCAGGGCCCCCGAAGAGGTTCACCCCTCCACTTT
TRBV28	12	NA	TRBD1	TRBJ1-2	CASRETGVGYTF	TGTGCCAGCAGGGAGACAGGGGTCGGCTACACCTTC
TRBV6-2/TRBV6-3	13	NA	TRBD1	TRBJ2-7	CASSYLGQDEQYF	TGTGCCAGCAGTTACCTGGGACAGGACGAGCAGTACTTC
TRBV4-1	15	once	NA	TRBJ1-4	CASSQDSTSFEKLFF	TGCGCCAGCAGCCAGGACAGCACAAGCTTTGAAAAACTGTTTTTT
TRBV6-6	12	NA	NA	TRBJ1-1	CASKRSNTEAFF	TGTGCCAGCAAAAGGTCGAACACTGAAGCTTTCTTT
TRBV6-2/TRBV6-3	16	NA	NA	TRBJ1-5	CASSYEAGGSNQPQHF	TGTGCCAGCAGTTACGAGGCGGGGGGTAGCAATCAGCCCCAGCATTTT
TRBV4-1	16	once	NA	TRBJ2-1	CASSQDGMPGANEQFF	TGCGCCAGCAGCCAAGATGGAATGCCAGGGGCGAATGAGCAGTTCTTC
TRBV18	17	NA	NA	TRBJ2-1	CASSPLRQAALPPGQFF	TGTGCCAGCTCACCACTCAGACAGGCCGCACTTCCCCCGGGGCAGTTCTTC
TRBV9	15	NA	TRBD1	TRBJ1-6	CASSVDTGANSPLHF	TGTGCCAGCAGCGTAGACACAGGGGCTAATTCACCCCTCCACTTT
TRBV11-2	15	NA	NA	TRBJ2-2	CASSLQGRLTGELFF	TGTGCCAGCAGCTTACAGGGAAGGCTCACCGGGGAGCTGTTTTTT
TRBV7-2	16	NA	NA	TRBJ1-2	CASSLVIGGGNYGYTF	TGTGCCAGCAGCTTAGTTATAGGGGGGGGTAACTATGGCTACACCTTC
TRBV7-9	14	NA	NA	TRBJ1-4	CASSPTVVNEKLFF	TGTGCCAGCAGCCCCACGGTGGTGAATGAAAAACTGTTTTTT
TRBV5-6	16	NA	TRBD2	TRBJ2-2	CASSFVAGGPPGELFF	TGTGCCAGCAGCTTCGTAGCGGGGGGGCCCCCCGGGGAGCTGTTTTTT
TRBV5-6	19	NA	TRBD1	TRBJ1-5	CASSLWTGFNSYSNQPQHF	TGTGCCAGCAGCTTGTGGACAGGGTTTAACTCTTATAGCAATCAGCCCCAGCATTTT
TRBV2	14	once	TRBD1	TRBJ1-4	CASSRDRVDEKLFF	TGTGCCAGCAGCCGGGACAGGGTGGATGAAAAACTGTTTTTT
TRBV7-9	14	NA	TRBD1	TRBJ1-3	CASSPTGPGNTIYF	TGTGCCAGCAGCCCGACAGGGCCTGGAAACACCATATATTTT
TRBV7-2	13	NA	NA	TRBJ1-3	CASSFVQGNTIYF	TGTGCCAGCAGCTTTGTACAGGGAAACACCATATATTTT
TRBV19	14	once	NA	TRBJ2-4	CASSIVPMVNIQYF	TGTGCCAGTAGTATAGTCCCTATGGTAAACATTCAGTACTTC
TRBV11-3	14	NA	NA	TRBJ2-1	CASSLGGSNDEQFF	TGTGCCAGCAGCTTAGGGGGTTCTAATGATGAGCAGTTCTTC
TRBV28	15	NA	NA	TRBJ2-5	CASSLLQGNQETQYF	TGTGCCAGCAGTCTTCTCCAGGGAAACCAAGAGACCCAGTACTTC
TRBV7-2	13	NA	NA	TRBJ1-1	CASSSYSNTEAFF	TGTGCCAGCAGCTCCTATTCAAACACCGAAGCTTTCTTT
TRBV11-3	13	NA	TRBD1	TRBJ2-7	CASSWGQEGEQYF	TGTGCCAGCAGCTGGGGACAGGAGGGCGAGCAGTACTTC
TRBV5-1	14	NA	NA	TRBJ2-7	CASSYGDTAYEQYF	TGCGCCAGCAGCTACGGGGACACCGCCTACGAGCAGTACTTC
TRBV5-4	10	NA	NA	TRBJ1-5	CASSPGPQHF	TGTGCCAGCAGCCCCGGGCCCCAGCATTTT
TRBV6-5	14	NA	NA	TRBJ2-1	CASSALGAYNEQFF	TGTGCCAGCAGCGCGTTAGGTGCCTACAATGAGCAGTTCTTC
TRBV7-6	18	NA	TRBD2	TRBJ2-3	CASSPRPLGLPLTDTQYF	TGTGCCAGCAGCCCACGGCCCCTGGGACTACCGCTCACAGATACGCAGTATTTT
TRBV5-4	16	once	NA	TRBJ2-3	CASSLDPGPSTDTQYF	TGTGCCAGCAGCTTGGATCCGGGGCCCTCCACAGATACGCAGTATTTT
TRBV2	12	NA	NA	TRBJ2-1	CASSEMVIGQFF	TGTGCCAGCAGTGAAATGGTGATCGGGCAGTTCTTC
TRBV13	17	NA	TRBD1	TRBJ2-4	CASSQRDRGSAKNIQYF	TGTGCCAGCAGCCAGCGGGACAGGGGTTCGGCCAAAAACATTCAGTACTTC
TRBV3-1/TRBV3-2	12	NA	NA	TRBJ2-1	CASSQGRTEQFF	TGTGCCAGCAGCCAAGGCCGGACAGAGCAGTTCTTC
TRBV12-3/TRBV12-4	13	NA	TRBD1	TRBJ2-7	CASRSGTGVEQYF	TGTGCCAGCAGGTCCGGGACAGGGGTCGAGCAGTACTTC
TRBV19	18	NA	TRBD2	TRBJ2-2	CASSIGGGAGDDIGELFF	TGTGCCAGTAGTATAGGAGGGGGAGCGGGAGATGACATCGGGGAGCTGTTTTTT
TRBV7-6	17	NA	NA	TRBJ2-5	CASSPTPGIGGVKTQYF	TGTGCCAGCAGCCCCACGCCGGGGATCGGCGGTGTTAAGACCCAGTACTTC
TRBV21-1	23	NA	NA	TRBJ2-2	CASSKSPLREPSVIWRGTGELFF	TGTGCCAGCAGCAAATCCCCTCTACGGGAGCCATCGGTTATCTGGCGAGGCACCGGGGAGCTGTTTTTT
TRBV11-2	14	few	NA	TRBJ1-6	CASSLGAGNSPLHF	TGTGCCAGCAGCTTAGGCGCAGGGAATTCACCCCTCCACTTT